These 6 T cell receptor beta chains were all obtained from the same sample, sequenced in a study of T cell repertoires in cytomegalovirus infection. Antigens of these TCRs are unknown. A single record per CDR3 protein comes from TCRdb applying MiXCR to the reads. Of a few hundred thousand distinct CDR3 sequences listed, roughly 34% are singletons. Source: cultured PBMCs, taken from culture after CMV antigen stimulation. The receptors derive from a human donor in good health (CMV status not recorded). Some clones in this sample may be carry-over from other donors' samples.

In DNA, the CDR3 is TGTGCCACAGGGACTGGGATGCGGAATGAGCAGTTCTTC. Translating gives CATGTGMRNEQFF. The V call is TRBV24-1, the J call TRBJ2-1; D is perhaps TRBD2 (6 bases). The germline CDR1 and CDR2 sequences are KGHDR and SFDVKD. Trimming removed 10 bases at V and 7 bases at J, with 16 bases between. There are 13 residues in the CDR3.

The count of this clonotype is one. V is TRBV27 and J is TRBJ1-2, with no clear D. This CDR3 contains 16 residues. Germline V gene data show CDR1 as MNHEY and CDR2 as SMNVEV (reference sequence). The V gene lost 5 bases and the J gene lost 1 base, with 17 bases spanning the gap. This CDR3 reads CASSPNSPILNYGYTF. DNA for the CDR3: TGTGCCAGCAGTCCGAACAGTCCTATACTTAACTATGGCTACACCTTC.

CDR3 DNA: TGTGCCACCAGCAGAGTACAGGCTCTTAAAGCTTTCTTT. Amino acid sequence: CATSRVQALKAFF. V usage is TRBV15 and J usage is TRBJ1-1, with D perhaps matching TRBD1 (5 bases). Germline lookup yields CDR1 LNHNV and CDR2 YYDKDF (reference sequence). The CDR3 extends over 13 amino acids. The V and J ends lost 1 base and 9 bases respectively, with 12 bases between them.

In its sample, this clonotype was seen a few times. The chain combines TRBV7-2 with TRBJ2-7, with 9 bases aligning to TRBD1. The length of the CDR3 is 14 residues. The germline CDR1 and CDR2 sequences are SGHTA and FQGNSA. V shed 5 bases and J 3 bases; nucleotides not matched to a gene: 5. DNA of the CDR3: TGTGCCAGCAGCCTGGGGACAGGGCGCTACGAGCAGTACTTC. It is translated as CASSLGTGRYEQYF.

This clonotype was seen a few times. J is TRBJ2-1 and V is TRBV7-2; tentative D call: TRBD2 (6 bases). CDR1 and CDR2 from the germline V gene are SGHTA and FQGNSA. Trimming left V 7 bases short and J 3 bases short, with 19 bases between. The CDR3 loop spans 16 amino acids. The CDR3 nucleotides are TGTGCCAGCATAAGAGTCGCTAGCGTAAGCTACAATGAGCAGTTCTTC. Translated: CASIRVASVSYNEQFF. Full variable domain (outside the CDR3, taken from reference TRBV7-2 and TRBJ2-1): GAGVSQSPSNKVTEKGKDVELRCDPISGHTALYWYRQSLGQGLEFLIYFQGNSAPDKSGLPSDRFSAERTGGSVSTLTIQRTQQEDSAVYLCASIRVASVSYNEQFFGPGTRLTVL.

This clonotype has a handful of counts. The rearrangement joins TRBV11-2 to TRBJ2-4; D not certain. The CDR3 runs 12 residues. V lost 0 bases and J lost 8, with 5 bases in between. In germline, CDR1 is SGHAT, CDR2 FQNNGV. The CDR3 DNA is TGTGCCAGCAGCTTAGATCGGGACATTCAGTACTTC. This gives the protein CASSLDRDIQYF.